The next 30 T cell receptor beta chains were all read from a single sample in a study of cytomegalovirus exposure and HLA in healthy donors. Researchers ran the PCR with 60 Vbeta and 13 Jbeta primers. The method was immunoSEQ multiplex PCR; TCRdb's version includes in-frame clones alone and lacks a portion of them. The sample has fewer than 200,000 clones; approximately 70% are singletons. Specimen: PBMCs. These receptors were obtained from a woman between 18 and 30 years old in good health and CMV-seropositive.

This clone was observed a few times. The chain joins TRBV5-6 to TRBJ1-4; D gene uncertain. The CDR3 totals 14 residues. Per germline, CDR1 SGHDT and CDR2 YYEEEE. The V gene lost 2 bases and the J gene lost 8 bases, with 13 bases spanning the gap. The CDR3 bases are TGTGCCAGCAGCTTCATGGGAGGTGCGGAAAAACTGTTTTTT. Its protein product is CASSFMGGAEKLFF.

The chain couples TRBV2 to TRBJ1-6; tentatively, D is TRBD1 (6 bases). Germline V gene lookup returns CDR1 SNHLY and CDR2 FYNNEI. The V and J ends lost 2 bases and 5 bases respectively, with 13 bases between them. The CDR3 has 16 amino acids. CDR3 nucleotide sequence: TGTGCCAGCAGTGAACCCCACAGGGTTGATAATTCACCCCTCCACTTT. Amino acids: CASSEPHRVDNSPLHF. Supplemented by reference TRBV2 and TRBJ1-6, the full variable domain reads EPEVTQTPSHQVTQMGQEVILRCVPISNHLYFYWYRQILGQKVEFLVSFYNNEISEKSEIFDDQFSVERPDGSNFTLKIRSTKLEDSAMYFCASSEPHRVDNSPLHFGNGTRLTVT.

The rearrangement links TRBV4-1 to TRBJ2-3; TRBD2 might be the D (6 bases). Deletions cut 0 bases from V and 2 bases from J, with 12 bases between. CDR1 and CDR2 (germline): MGHRA, YSYEKL. The CDR3 loop spans 16 amino acids. The CDR3 protein is CASSQEGLASTDTQYF. CDR3 bases: TGCGCCAGCAGCCAAGAAGGCCTAGCGTCCACAGATACGCAGTATTTT.

This sequence joins TRBV7-9 and TRBJ2-3; 11 nucleotides agree with TRBD2. Germline V lookup: CDR1 SEHNR, CDR2 FQNEAQ (reference sequence). The length of the CDR3 is 16 residues. The J segment lost 2 bases and the V segment lost 8 bases, leaving 9 bases of the junction unmatched. The CDR3 DNA reads TGTGCCAGCGGCGGGACTAGCGGATACTACACAGATACGCAGTATTTT. Translated: CASGGTSGYYTDTQYF. The full variable domain, in which reference TRBV7-9 and TRBJ2-3 provide the parts outside the CDR3, is DTGVSQNPRHKITKRGQNVTFRCDPISEHNRLYWYRQTLGQGPEFLTYFQNEAQLEKSRLLSDRFSAERPKGSFSTLEIQRTEQGDSAMYLCASGGTSGYYTDTQYFGPGTRLTVL.

The chain recombines TRBV4-1 with TRBJ1-2, with 9 bases aligning to TRBD1. This CDR3 has 15 amino acids. J gave up 7 bases and V 2 bases, and 8 bases lay outside the gene matches. Germline V gives CDR1 MGHRA, CDR2 YSYEKL. Here the CDR3 reads CASSQKEQGARGYTF. The CDR3 nucleotides are TGCGCCAGCAGCCAAAAAGAACAGGGGGCGCGTGGCTACACCTTC.

This sequence joins TRBV18 and TRBJ1-4; 9 nucleotides align to TRBD1. This CDR3 has 15 amino acids. Germline assignment: CDR1 KGHSH and CDR2 LQKENI. Germline trimming cut 3 bases from V and 11 bases from J; bases unmatched to any gene: 10. DNA for the CDR3: TGTGCCAGCTCACCGGGGACAGGGATTTTGTTTAAACTGTTTTTT. The encoded protein is CASSPGTGILFKLFF.

The chain has TRBV4-1 and TRBJ2-7, with D perhaps TRBD1 (6 bases). V was cut by 4 bases and J by 2 bases, with 21 bases left in between. The CDR3 runs to 17 residues. Germline V gene data show CDR1 as MGHRA and CDR2 as YSYEKL. Written as DNA, the CDR3 is TGCGCCAGCAGCCCTACACAGACAGGACGGAACGCCTACGAGCAGTACTTC. It yields the protein CASSPTQTGRNAYEQYF.

This clone was observed once. The gene calls are TRBV6-1 and TRBJ2-3; D might be TRBD2 (6 bases). This CDR3 has 14 residues. The germline V gene has CDR1 MNHNS and CDR2 SASEGT. Between the trimmed V and J ends, which lost 5 bases and 0 bases, there was a span of 9 bases. CDR3 amino acids: CASSFGGSTDTQYF. CDR3 coding DNA: TGTGCCAGCAGTTTCGGGGGTAGCACAGATACGCAGTATTTT.

This clone was detected a few times. This rearrangement joins TRBV5-5 to TRBJ2-3, with D tentatively TRBD1 (5 bases). Germline-derived CDR1 and CDR2 are SGHKS and YYEKEE (reference sequence). The CDR3 is made up of 13 amino acids. Trimming pared 1 base from V and 4 bases from J, leaving 7 bases between. The chain's CDR3 is CASSLKGSDTQYF. The CDR3 region has the DNA TGTGCCAGCAGCTTGAAGGGGTCAGATACGCAGTATTTT.

The rearrangement links TRBV27 to TRBJ1-5; D remains unclear. V was cut by 6 bases and J by 9 bases, with 6 bases left in between. Germline CDR1 reads MNHEY; CDR2 reads SMNVEV (reference sequence). CDR3 length: 10 amino acids. The CDR3 bases are TGTGCCAGCAGACGGGGGCCCCAGCATTTT. Translation: CASRRGPQHF.

The chain joins TRBV4-3 to TRBJ2-2; 9 bases agree with TRBD1. CDR3 length equals 14 residues. Germline V gene sequence: CDR1 LGHNA, CDR2 YSLEER. The V and J ends lost 4 bases and 13 bases, in that order; junction bases with no gene match: 10. CDR3 loop: CASSPDRGGRGLFF. CDR3 coding DNA: TGCGCCAGCAGCCCGGACAGGGGTGGTAGGGGGCTGTTTTTT.

The chain links TRBV18 to TRBJ2-2; the match to TRBD1 covers 9 bases. The CDR3 spans 15 residues. Trimming cost V 3 bases and J 7 bases; bases outside gene matches: 6. Germline V lookup: CDR1 KGHSH, CDR2 LQKENI. The CDR3: CASSPWTGEVGELFF. The CDR3 nucleotides read TGTGCCAGCTCACCTTGGACAGGGGAGGTCGGGGAGCTGTTTTTT.

V is TRBV5-1 and J is TRBJ1-4, with 7 bases that match TRBD1. Trimming cost V 0 bases and J 7 bases; bases outside gene matches: 3. Germline CDR1 reads SGHRS; CDR2 reads YFSETQ. This CDR3 has 14 residues. DNA for the CDR3: TGCGCCAGCAGCTTGGGACAGGGAAGTGAAAAACTGTTTTTT. It specifies CASSLGQGSEKLFF.

The table lists this clone with a few counts. The rearrangement links TRBV6-4 to TRBJ1-6, with TRBD1 identical over 8 bases. CDR1 is MRHNA and CDR2 is SNTAGT in the germline V gene. V trimming: 6 bases; J trimming: 5 bases; junction bases outside the gene matches: 0. This CDR3 spans 13 amino acids. CDR3 in amino acids: CASRTGDNSPLHF. CDR3 sequence (DNA): TGTGCCAGCAGGACAGGGGATAATTCACCCCTCCACTTT.

The chain employs TRBV4-1 and TRBJ2-2; 10 bases are shared with TRBD2. V shed 0 bases and J 3 bases; nucleotides not matched to a gene: 10. The CDR3 runs 19 residues. The germline gives CDR1 MGHRA, CDR2 YSYEKL. The CDR3 reads CASSQDGQRGGRDTGELFF. In DNA form, the CDR3 reads TGCGCCAGCAGCCAAGATGGGCAGCGGGGGGGCCGAGACACCGGGGAGCTGTTTTTT.

The chain employs TRBV18 and TRBJ1-2; perhaps TRBD1 as D (5 bases). The CDR3 covers 14 residues. CDR1 and CDR2 (germline): KGHSH, LQKENI. V was clipped by 2 bases and J by 3 bases, with 10 bases between them. The DNA of the CDR3 is TGTGCCAGCTCACCAACCGACAGTCACTATGGCTACACCTTC. This translates into CASSPTDSHYGYTF.

CDR3 sequence: CASSPGGGRGPDTQYF. CDR3 nucleotides: TGCGCCAGCAGCCCGGGGGGGGGAAGGGGGCCAGATACGCAGTATTTT. The chain joins TRBV5-1 to TRBJ2-3, with D possibly matching TRBD2 (8 bases). The CDR3 extends over 16 amino acids. Germline V CDR1 and CDR2: SGHRS, YFSETQ. Trimming pared 4 bases from V and 4 bases from J, leaving 19 bases between.

The chain combines TRBV9 with TRBJ2-1; D possibly corresponds to TRBD2 (5 bases). From germline, CDR1 is SGDLS and CDR2 YYNGEE. Trimming stripped 0 bases from V and 4 bases from J, with 11 bases between. This CDR3 is built from 15 residues. CDR3 coding DNA: TGTGCCAGCAGCGTAGTCGGGGTTCCTTACAATGAGCAGTTCTTC. It codes for CASSVVGVPYNEQFF.

The CDR3 reads CASSNPGTGAPNEQFF. In DNA form, the CDR3 reads TGTGCCAGCAGTAACCCCGGGACAGGGGCGCCGAATGAGCAGTTCTTC. The chain uses TRBV27 and TRBJ2-1, with 10 bases identical to TRBD1. The CDR3 runs 16 residues. From germline, CDR1 is MNHEY and CDR2 SMNVEV (reference sequence). Unmatched junction bases numbered 11, after V lost 5 bases and J lost 7 bases.

The rearrangement joins TRBV7-9 to TRBJ2-5; the D is unclear. Germline values: CDR1 SEHNR, CDR2 FQNEAQ (reference sequence). The length of the CDR3 is 14 residues. Trimming left V 1 base short and J 2 bases short, with 8 bases between. In nucleotides, the CDR3 is TGTGCCAGCAGCTTAGAGGCAGCGCAAGAGACCCAGTACTTC. It is translated as CASSLEAAQETQYF.

The table lists this clone with a count of one. V usage is TRBV6-1 and J usage is TRBJ1-2; D possibly corresponds to TRBD1 (5 bases). The CDR3 consists of 14 residues. In germline, CDR1 is MNHNS, CDR2 SASEGT. V lost 2 bases and J lost 4, with 11 bases in between. CDR3 protein: CASSETAGPYGYTF. The CDR3 nucleotides read TGTGCCAGCAGTGAAACAGCAGGGCCCTATGGCTACACCTTC.

CDR3 amino acids: CASSRRDRTYNEQFF. In nucleotides, the CDR3 is TGTGCCAGCAGCCGCCGGGACAGGACCTACAATGAGCAGTTCTTC. The chain links TRBV11-1 to TRBJ2-1, with 8 nucleotides matching TRBD1. In germline, CDR1 is SGHAT, CDR2 FQDESV (reference sequence). J gave up 2 bases and V 5 bases, and 5 bases lay outside the gene matches. This CDR3 has 15 residues.

V is TRBV2 and J is TRBJ2-3; 10 nucleotides agree with TRBD2. The ends lost 6 bases at V and 3 bases at J; junction bases unmatched: 9. The CDR3 is 16 amino acids. Germline V gene data show CDR1 as SNHLY and CDR2 as FYNNEI. The CDR3 DNA follows: TGTGCCAGCAGCGATGCAGCGGGGGGGGTAACAGATACGCAGTATTTT. This encodes CASSDAAGGVTDTQYF.

V and J are TRBV19 and TRBJ2-7; D is possibly TRBD2 (6 bases). CDR3 length: 15 amino acids. Germline V gene sequence: CDR1 LNHDA, CDR2 SQIVND (reference sequence). V dropped 1 base and J dropped 2 bases, with 12 bases sitting between them. Here the CDR3 reads CASSIGGGYPYEQYF. The CDR3, as DNA: TGTGCCAGTAGTATAGGTGGGGGGTACCCCTACGAGCAGTACTTC.

The chain has TRBV25-1 and TRBJ2-1; D remains unclear. V was pared by 6 bases and J by 8 bases, with 11 bases between. CDR3 length: 12 amino acids. Germline V gives CDR1 MGHDK, CDR2 SYGVNS. CDR3 loop: CASSLSGDEQFF. DNA of the CDR3: TGTGCCAGCAGCCTTAGTGGAGATGAGCAGTTCTTC.

This chain uses TRBV4-1 with TRBJ2-3; possible D gene TRBD2, 7 bases. V shed 1 base and J shed 6 bases, with 20 bases lying between them. Germline V CDR1 and CDR2: MGHRA, YSYEKL. This CDR3 is built from 17 residues. The DNA for the CDR3 is TGCGCCAGCAGCCAAGGCAGGCGAGTCGGGGGGCTCGATACGCAGTATTTT. Amino acids: CASSQGRRVGGLDTQYF.

The chain carries TRBV4-2 and TRBJ1-1, with TRBD1 identical over 7 bases. Germline lookup yields CDR1 LGHNA and CDR2 YNFKEQ. The V gene end was trimmed by 1 base and the J gene end by 1 base; junction bases not matched to a gene: 9. This CDR3 is built from 17 residues. DNA for the CDR3: TGTGCCAGCAGCCAAGTTGGGTCAGGGGGACAGAACACTGAAGCTTTCTTT. It translates to CASSQVGSGGQNTEAFF.

The genes are TRBV5-8 and TRBJ2-3; 8 bases fit TRBD2. The CDR3 consists of 16 residues. The junction had 9 bases not matched to a gene; V was cut back by 4 bases and J by 2 bases. The germline CDR1 and CDR2 sequences are SGHTS and YDEGEE. CDR3 sequence: CASSPMRGALTDTQYF. DNA of the CDR3: TGTGCCAGCAGCCCCATGCGGGGGGCCCTCACAGATACGCAGTATTTT.

The chain joins TRBV18 to TRBJ1-1; D gene unclear. This CDR3 spans 13 amino acids. V lost 3 bases to trimming and J lost 1 base, with 6 bases between them. From germline, CDR1 is KGHSH and CDR2 LQKENI. The CDR3, as DNA: TGTGCCAGCTCACCCCCCGGGAACACTGAAGCTTTCTTT. Translated: CASSPPGNTEAFF.

CDR3 nucleotides: TGTGCCAGCAGTTCGGGGCAGCCCCAGCATTTT. Protein: CASSSGQPQHF. The chain is built from TRBV2 and TRBJ1-5; no definite D call. This CDR3 contains 11 residues. The V gene's germline CDR1 is SNHLY and CDR2 FYNNEI. Trimming took off 5 bases at V and 7 bases at J, with 6 bases between the two ends.